This TCR beta chain was recorded in a study of blood T cell repertoires in COVID-19. Study at large: Both acute and convalescent COVID-19 samples were obtained from the United States, Italy and Spain. T cells, B-cell-depleted T cells, or PBMCs supplied cDNA or gDNA.

CDR1 is SGHAT and CDR2 is FQDESV in the germline V gene (reference sequence). This CDR3 has 15 amino acids. After removal of 2 bases from V and 4 bases from J, the junction contained 5 bases not matched to a gene. Original handling: Reference gene primer amplification yielded estimated nucleated cell counts. The table came from immunoSEQ multiplex PCR; TCRdb's copy has only in-frame clones and leaves some out. D and trimming were read from the DNA, whereas the V and J calls and clone size are those reported in that table. Found here are 40,000 to 50,000 clones, about 89% of them singletons; the top ten hold 6.4%.

The origin of this receptor is a man between 65 and 85 years old with active COVID-19. Material: peripheral blood. The chain combines TRBV11-1 with TRBJ2-1, with 7 bases identical to TRBD2. DNA for the CDR3: TGTGCCAGCAGCTTAATGGGGGGGAAATACAATGAGCAGTTCTTC. It yields the protein CASSLMGGKYNEQFF.